Each of the 28 T cell receptor beta chains below was sequenced from the same sample in a study of OX40 agonist ivuxolimab in advanced cancers. Libraries were prepared by immunoSEQ multiplex PCR; TCRdb keeps only in-frame clonotypes and omits some of them. Among about 84,000 clones listed, about 93% were seen once. Source: CD4+ or CD8+ T cells sorted from blood, taken in a trial of the OX40 agonist ivuxolimab. The receptors derive from an adult with an advanced solid tumor such as melanoma, head and neck, liver or kidney cancer.

DNA for the CDR3: TGTGCCAGCAGTTACTCAGGGATGACCTACGAGCAGTACTTC. It translates to CASSYSGMTYEQYF. This chain connects TRBV6-5 to TRBJ2-7; D gene unclear. This CDR3 comprises 14 residues. CDR1 and CDR2 (germline): MNHEY, SVGAGI. V lost 0 bases and J 2 bases, leaving 8 bases between the germline ends.

This chain links TRBV5-8 with TRBJ1-2; perhaps TRBD1 as D (6 bases). Germline values: CDR1 SGHTS, CDR2 YDEGEE. The CDR3 contains 17 residues. V was shortened by 4 bases and J by 2 bases, with 21 bases between the two germline ends. The CDR3 nucleotides read TGTGCCAGCAGCCTTGGGGGGGTGCAGGGGCGAAACTATGGCTACACCTTC. Its protein product is CASSLGGVQGRNYGYTF.

The chain combines TRBV7-6 with TRBJ2-5; D is undetermined. The germline V gene has CDR1 SGHVS and CDR2 FNYEAQ. This CDR3 spans 12 amino acids. V was shortened by 5 bases and J by 5 bases, with 9 bases between the two germline ends. CDR3 residues: CASSRYMETQYF. In nucleotides, the CDR3 is TGTGCCAGCAGCCGGTACATGGAGACCCAGTACTTC.

The genes are TRBV9 and TRBJ2-3; 12 nucleotides align to TRBD2. Unmatched junction bases numbered 13, after V lost 4 bases and J lost 4 bases. The V gene's germline CDR1 is SGDLS and CDR2 YYNGEE. The CDR3 consists of 18 residues. The CDR3, as DNA: TGTGCCAGCAGCCCCCCCGCGACTAGCGGGAGAGGCCCAGATACGCAGTATTTT. As protein: CASSPPATSGRGPDTQYF. Complete variable domain (other parts from reference TRBV9 and TRBJ2-3): DSGVTQTPKHLITATGQRVTLRCSPRSGDLSVYWYQQSLDQGLQFLIQYYNGEERAKGNILERFSAQQFPDLHSELNLSSLELGDSALYFCASSPPATSGRGPDTQYFGPGTRLTVL.

V usage is TRBV2 and J usage is TRBJ1-2; D is unresolved. Trimming removed 4 bases at V and 5 bases at J, with 14 bases between. CDR1 and CDR2 from the germline V gene are SNHLY and FYNNEI. This CDR3 contains 14 residues. The CDR3 nucleotides read TGTGCCAGCAGTGCAGACCTTTTAGGGTATGGCTACACCTTC. This codes for CASSADLLGYGYTF.

This chain connects TRBV9 to TRBJ1-2, with TRBD1 identical over 9 bases. This CDR3 comprises 15 residues. The V gene's germline CDR1 is SGDLS and CDR2 YYNGEE. The ends lost 3 bases at V and 7 bases at J; junction bases unmatched: 10. CDR3: CASSAPGTGISGYTF. CDR3 nucleotide sequence: TGTGCCAGCAGCGCCCCTGGGACAGGGATAAGTGGCTACACCTTC.

The genes are TRBV6-6 and TRBJ2-7; D gene uncertain. Germline CDR1 and CDR2: MNHNY and SVGAGI (reference sequence). Trimming removed 2 bases at V and 6 bases at J, with 14 bases between. The CDR3 extends over 14 amino acids. DNA of the CDR3: TGTGCCAGCAGTTACGGGGAAGGGTCCGTCGAGCAGTACTTC. Protein product: CASSYGEGSVEQYF.

The DNA of the CDR3 is TGTGCCAGCAGTTACTCGTTGGAGGGGAACTACGAGCAGTACTTC. Its translation: CASSYSLEGNYEQYF. The chain joins TRBV6-5 to TRBJ2-7, with a weak D call TRBD2 (6 bases). V was shortened by 0 bases and J by 3 bases, with 12 bases between the two germline ends. This CDR3 contains 15 residues. In germline, CDR1 is MNHEY, CDR2 SVGAGI.

The gene calls are TRBV7-9 and TRBJ2-7, with 7 bases lining up with TRBD1. The V gene end was trimmed by 4 bases and the J gene end by 4 bases; junction bases not matched to a gene: 16. CDR1 SEHNR and CDR2 FQNEAQ come from the germline V gene (reference sequence). The CDR3 covers 17 residues. This CDR3 reads CASSSSSDRSTGYEQYF. The CDR3 DNA reads TGTGCCAGCAGCTCCTCTTCGGACAGGTCCACGGGGTACGAGCAGTACTTC.

The chain joins TRBV28 to TRBJ2-7; D uncertain. The V and J ends lost 2 bases and 5 bases respectively, with 10 bases between them. Germline lookup yields CDR1 MDHEN and CDR2 SYDVKM. The CDR3 extends over 13 amino acids. The CDR3, as DNA: TGTGCCAGCAGTTTAGGGCAGAGCCACGAGCAGTACTTC. Translated, it gives CASSLGQSHEQYF.

This chain connects TRBV7-9 to TRBJ2-5, with D unclear. From germline, CDR1 is SEHNR and CDR2 FQNEAQ (reference sequence). V shed 5 bases and J shed 1 base, with 5 bases lying between them. The CDR3 runs 12 residues. The CDR3 DNA reads TGTGCCAGCAGCCACATCCAAGAGACCCAGTACTTC. This sequence encodes CASSHIQETQYF.

The rearrangement joins TRBV5-6 to TRBJ2-5, with D perhaps TRBD2 (6 bases). V lost 3 bases and J lost 2, with 11 bases in between. CDR3 length: 14 residues. Germline V gene data show CDR1 as SGHDT and CDR2 as YYEEEE. CDR3 protein: CASSSGLFQETQYF. The CDR3 DNA reads TGTGCCAGCAGCTCGGGACTCTTTCAAGAGACCCAGTACTTC.

The chain joins TRBV5-6 to TRBJ1-5; D gene uncertain. CDR1 SGHDT and CDR2 YYEEEE come from the germline V gene. Trimming pared 0 bases from V and 4 bases from J, leaving 8 bases between. This CDR3 is built from 14 residues. The CDR3 nucleotides are TGTGCCAGCAGCTTGGGAGGGATGAATCAGCCCCAGCATTTT. Protein: CASSLGGMNQPQHF.

V is TRBV9 and J is TRBJ2-1, with D unclear. The CDR3 sequence is 14 residues long. Germline assignment: CDR1 SGDLS and CDR2 YYNGEE. Trimming removed 3 bases from V and 5 bases from J, with 12 bases in between. The CDR3 region is CASSGLESDNEQFF. The DNA of the CDR3 is TGTGCCAGCAGCGGTCTAGAATCTGACAATGAGCAGTTCTTC.

This clone was recorded once. V and J are TRBV19 and TRBJ2-7, with D tentatively TRBD1 (5 bases). The ends were cut back, 7 bases at V and 0 bases at J, with 16 bases in the middle. Germline V gene data show CDR1 as LNHDA and CDR2 as SQIVND (reference sequence). There are 15 residues in the CDR3. The CDR3 DNA reads TGTGCCAGTAAAAACAGGACCGTTGGCTCCTACGAGCAGTACTTC. Encoded protein: CASKNRTVGSYEQYF.

This chain joins TRBV28 and TRBJ2-7; D gene uncertain. This CDR3 has 14 amino acids. With 1 base removed from V and 6 bases from J, the gap between germline ends came to 13 bases. From germline, CDR1 is MDHEN and CDR2 SYDVKM. CDR3 DNA: TGTGCCAGCAGTTTATCTAATGAGAAGGGCGAGCAGTACTTC. Amino acid sequence: CASSLSNEKGEQYF. Combining the CDR3 with reference TRBV28 and TRBJ2-7 gives the whole variable domain DVKVTQSSRYLVKRTGEKVFLECVQDMDHENMFWYRQDPGLGLRLIYFSYDVKMKEKGDIPEGYSVSREKKERFSLILESASTNQTSMYLCASSLSNEKGEQYFGPGTRLTVT.

The V call is TRBV5-1, the J call TRBJ2-5; 13 bases line up with TRBD2. Judging by the DNA end, TRBJ2-7 fits better; the J call may be wrong. The CDR3 is 14 residues long. The germline V gene has CDR1 SGHRS and CDR2 YFSETQ. The CDR3 spells CASSLGTSGNEQYF. Written as DNA, the CDR3 is TGCGCCAGCAGCCTCGGGACTAGCGGGAACGAGCAGTACTTC.

This clone came up once. The chain couples TRBV7-9 to TRBJ2-2, with TRBD1 matching over 7 bases. V lost 5 bases to trimming and J lost 0 bases; unmatched junction nucleotides: 3. Per germline, CDR1 SEHNR and CDR2 FQNEAQ (reference sequence). The CDR3 sequence is 15 residues long. In DNA, the CDR3 is TGTGCCAGCAGCGCTGGGACAGCGAACACCGGGGAGCTGTTTTTT. It yields the protein CASSAGTANTGELFF.

The chain uses TRBV28 and TRBJ2-7, with a possible D match to TRBD2 (5 bases). This CDR3 contains 14 residues. The V end lost 6 bases, the J end lost 6 bases, and 18 bases lay between the germline ends. Per the germline V gene, CDR1 is MDHEN and CDR2 is SYDVKM. CDR3 nucleotides: TGTGCCAGCAGCCTTTTCGGGGAAGCGATCGAGCAGTACTTC. This sequence encodes CASSLFGEAIEQYF.

This chain joins TRBV7-2 and TRBJ2-1; D gene unclear. Trimming took 5 bases from V and 5 from J, leaving 19 bases between them. CDR1 SGHTA and CDR2 FQGNSA come from the germline V gene. The CDR3 is made up of 16 amino acids. CDR3 sequence: CASSPWGRWSDNEQFF. In DNA form, the CDR3 reads TGTGCCAGCAGCCCCTGGGGTCGTTGGTCCGACAATGAGCAGTTCTTC.

This clone has just one count. The V call is TRBV5-6, the J call TRBJ2-3; D remains unclear. The V gene's germline CDR1 is SGHDT and CDR2 YYEEEE. Trimming took off 2 bases at V and 0 bases at J, with 13 bases between the two ends. The CDR3 spans 16 residues. The CDR3 protein is CASSFLIPTSTDTQYF. The CDR3 coding sequence is TGTGCCAGCAGCTTCCTGATTCCTACTAGCACAGATACGCAGTATTTT.

The V call is TRBV5-1, the J call TRBJ2-5; D is ambiguous. Trimming pared 6 bases from V and 4 bases from J, leaving 13 bases between. Looked up from germline, CDR1 is SGHRS and CDR2 is YFSETQ. The length of the CDR3 is 13 residues. The CDR3 here is CASTPVPPETQYF. DNA for the CDR3: TGCGCCAGCACCCCAGTCCCCCCAGAGACCCAGTACTTC.

The J gene is TRBJ2-1, the V gene TRBV4-1; maybe TRBD2 (5 bases). This CDR3 contains 18 residues. V was clipped by 11 bases and J by 5 bases, with 31 bases between them. CDR1 is MGHRA and CDR2 is YSYEKL in the germline V gene. CDR3 in amino acids: CASYAGQLTSAVDNEQFF. As DNA, the CDR3 is TGCGCCTCCTATGCGGGCCAATTGACGAGCGCTGTGGACAATGAGCAGTTCTTC.

The V call is TRBV28, the J call TRBJ1-2; maybe TRBD1 (6 bases). The CDR3 is 14 residues long. The germline V and J ends were trimmed by 4 bases and 8 bases, with 17 bases remaining between them. CDR1 and CDR2 from the germline V gene are MDHEN and SYDVKM. The CDR3 protein is CASSSQGLGNGYTF. The CDR3 coding sequence is TGTGCCAGCAGTTCACAGGGCCTCGGTAACGGCTACACCTTC.

The chain is built from TRBV10-3 and TRBJ1-5; D is unclear. The ends were cut back, 3 bases at V and 9 bases at J, with 15 bases in the middle. The CDR3 has 14 residues. Looked up from germline, CDR1 is ENHRY and CDR2 is SYGVKD. In DNA form, the CDR3 reads TGTGCCATCAGTGAAGAAGGGCTTCCCCCGCCCCAGCATTTT. Amino acid sequence: CAISEEGLPPPQHF.

This rearrangement joins TRBV11-3 to TRBJ1-2; D is ambiguous. This CDR3 region has 12 residues. The V gene's germline CDR1 is SGHNT and CDR2 YENEEA. V gave up 1 base and J gave up 5 bases, with 5 bases separating them. CDR3 residues: CASSLGWYGYTF. In DNA form, the CDR3 reads TGTGCCAGCAGCTTAGGCTGGTATGGCTACACCTTC.

V and J are TRBV19 and TRBJ1-2, with D perhaps TRBD1 (6 bases). Looked up from germline, CDR1 is LNHDA and CDR2 is SQIVND (reference sequence). The CDR3 loop spans 15 amino acids. V dropped 3 bases and J dropped 4 bases, with 15 bases sitting between them. The CDR3 nucleotides read TGTGCCAGTAGTATGGCGGGGGGGCCGGTCTATGGCTACACCTTC. This sequence encodes CASSMAGGPVYGYTF.

The chain uses TRBV16 and TRBJ2-4; the D call may be TRBD1 or TRBD2 (6 bases each). The germline V gene has CDR1 KGHSY and CDR2 FQNENV. The germline V and J ends were trimmed by 0 bases and 9 bases, with 12 bases remaining between them. The CDR3 contains 14 residues. CDR3 sequence (DNA): TGTGCCAGCAGCCAATCTTCCGGGGGCGGCATTCAGTACTTC. This translates into CASSQSSGGGIQYF. Drawing the rest from reference TRBV16 and TRBJ2-4, the complete variable domain is GEEVAQTPKHLVRGEGQKAKLYCAPIKGHSYVFWYQQVLKNEFKFLISFQNENVFDETGMPKERFSAKCLPNSPCSLEIQATKLEDSAVYFCASSQSSGGGIQYFGAGTRLSVL.